One T cell receptor (beta chain) is described in this entry. The specificity of this receptor is unknown. Base qualities are not at hand, and no much larger clone is one base apart. TCR beta CDR3 regions were sequenced from DNA using the immunoSEQ Assay. As for the authors' bioinformatics: To compute T cell density, TCR beta template counts were normalized to usable DNA, which was estimated by amplifying housekeeping genes. Richness was estimated using the preseqR package, with extrapolation to 400,000 templates for PBMC samples and to 120,000 templates for tissue samples. Clonality was calculated as one minus Pielou's evenness. Tissue-enriched TCRs were identified through differential abundance testing performed on productive amino-acid clonotypes, with a minimum total count of 5 and an alpha of 0.1. The Jaccard Index and the Morisita Overlap Index were used to measure repertoire overlap between compartments. TCR beta CDR3s were clustered by GLIPH together with public tetramer-defined viral CDR3s, and at least three viral sequences plus V-gene enrichment were required for viral motifs. TCRdb provides this immuneACCESS table in a form limited to in-frame rearrangements. Some clones are lacking; in checked studies, under half of them reflect an unresolved V gene, and why the rest are absent is not known. From that table come the V and J calls and clone size; the DNA was used to work out D and trimming. This sample lists roughly 2,000 clones; about 18% were detected once. The top ten clones comprise approximately 9.9% of the sample.

Uninvolved adjacent lung was sampled at least 2 cm away from the tumor margin, and two independent pathologists confirmed that the tissue had no atypia. At diagnosis, tumor, uninvolved tumor-adjacent lung and peripheral blood were collected and then preserved as a mix of FFPE and fresh-frozen material. The CDR3, from cysteine to phenylalanine, totals 15 residues. Kept here is only the CDR3 DNA, which spans 45 bases and is read in frame from base 1. CDR1 and CDR2 are read off the germline V gene as SQVTM and ANQGSEA. Relative to germline, V is missing 3 bases and J is missing 3 bases, with 10 bases of the junction outside any gene match. The sample originates from a study of T cells in localized non-small cell lung cancer (dated by TCRdb to the early 2020s). In terms of the full investigation: Comparing tumors with uninvolved tumor-adjacent lungs, the study looked at the T cell repertoires of hundreds of patients with early-stage NSCLC. All 240 or so NSCLC patients in the cohort were treatment-naive and had localized lung tumors that were resected. NSCLC patients had a mean age of approximately 66 years, and about 140 were male and some 98 female.

The study at large found these results: Higher blood T cell density associated with longer overall survival, while higher adjacent-lung clonality associated with shorter survival. A median of about 55 of the top 100 tumor clones were detected in paired uninvolved adjacent lung, and around 30 of these tumor clones were also found among the top 100 clones of the paired uninvolved adjacent lung. The highest T cell clonality was observed in uninvolved tumor-adjacent lung, where clonality exceeded that of tumor, suggesting that antigenic responses were more focused in uninvolved tumor-adjacent lung. Because the study design was exploratory, TCR variables were selected using unadjusted p-values without false-discovery rate correction. Multi-region tumor sequencing was not performed, so intratumor heterogeneity could not be excluded.

Sequences were derived from normal lung tissue next to the tumor, sampled before any cancer treatment. The receptor chain draws on TRBV29-1 and TRBJ2-7; a stretch of 8 junction bases matches TRBD1. The source is a man aged 40 to 69 with stage I squamous cell lung carcinoma. The CDR3: CSVDHGQGLDYEQYF. The nucleotides are TGCAGCGTTGATCACGGACAGGGTTTAGACTACGAGCAGTACTTC.